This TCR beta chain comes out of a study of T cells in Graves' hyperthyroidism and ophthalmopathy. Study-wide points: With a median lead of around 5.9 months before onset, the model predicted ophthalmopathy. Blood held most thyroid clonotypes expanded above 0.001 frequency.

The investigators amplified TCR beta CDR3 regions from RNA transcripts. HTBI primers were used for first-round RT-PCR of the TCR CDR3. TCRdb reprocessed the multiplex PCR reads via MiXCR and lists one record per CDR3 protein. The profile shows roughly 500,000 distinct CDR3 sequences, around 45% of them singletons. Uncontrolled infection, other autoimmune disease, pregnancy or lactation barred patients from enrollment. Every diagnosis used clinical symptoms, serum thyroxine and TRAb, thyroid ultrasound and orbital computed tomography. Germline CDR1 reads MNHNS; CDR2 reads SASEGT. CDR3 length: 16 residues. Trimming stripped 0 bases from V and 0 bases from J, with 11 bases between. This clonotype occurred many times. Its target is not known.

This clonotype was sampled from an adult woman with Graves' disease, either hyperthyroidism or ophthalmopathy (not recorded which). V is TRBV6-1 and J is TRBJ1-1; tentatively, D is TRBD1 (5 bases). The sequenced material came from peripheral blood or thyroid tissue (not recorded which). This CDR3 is CASSEAHRLMNTEAFF. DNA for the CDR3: TGTGCCAGCAGTGAAGCACACAGGCTTATGAACACTGAAGCTTTCTTT.